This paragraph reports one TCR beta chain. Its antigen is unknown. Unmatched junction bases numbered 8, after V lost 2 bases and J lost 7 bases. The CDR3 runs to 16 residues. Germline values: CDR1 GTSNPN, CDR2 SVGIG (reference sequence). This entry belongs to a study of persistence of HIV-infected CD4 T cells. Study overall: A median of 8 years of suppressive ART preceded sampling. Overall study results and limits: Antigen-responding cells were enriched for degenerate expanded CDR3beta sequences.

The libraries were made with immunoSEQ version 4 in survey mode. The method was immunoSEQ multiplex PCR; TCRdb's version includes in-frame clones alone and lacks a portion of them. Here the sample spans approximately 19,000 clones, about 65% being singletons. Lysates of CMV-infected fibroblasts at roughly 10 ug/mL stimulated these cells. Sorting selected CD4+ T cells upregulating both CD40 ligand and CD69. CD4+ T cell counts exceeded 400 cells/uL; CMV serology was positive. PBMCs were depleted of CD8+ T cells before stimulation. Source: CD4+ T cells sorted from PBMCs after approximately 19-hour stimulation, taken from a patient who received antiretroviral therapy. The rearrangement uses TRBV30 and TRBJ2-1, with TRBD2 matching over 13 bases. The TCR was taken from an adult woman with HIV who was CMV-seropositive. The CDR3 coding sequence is TGTGCCTGGAGTTCTGGGACTAGCGGGGAAAGGAATGAGCAGTTCTTC. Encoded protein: CAWSSGTSGERNEQFF.